This T cell receptor (beta chain) was recovered during a study of T cell changes during pregnancy in multiple sclerosis. Profiling relied on immunoSEQ multiplex PCR, and the TCRdb table lists in-frame clones only, not all of them. This table has under 130,000 clones, approximately 91% appearing once. Trimming took off 4 bases at V and 3 bases at J, with 13 bases between the two ends. The CDR3 runs 15 residues. The germline V gene encodes CDR1 SGDLS and CDR2 YYNGEE. Sample: peripheral blood, taken after pregnancy. The source is a female donor with multiple sclerosis, enrolled in a pregnancy study. The chain links TRBV9 to TRBJ2-2; D is uncertain. For the CDR3, the DNA is TGTGCCAGCAGCTTCCGAGCCCTGGACACCGGGGAGCTGTTTTTT. It yields the protein CASSFRALDTGELFF.